This T cell receptor (beta chain) was sequenced for a study of blood T cells in healthy people across ages. It was with a sample-barcoded 5' primer and a J-beta primer mix that a second PCR of roughly 7 to 12 cycles was run. A single record per CDR3 protein comes from TCRdb applying MiXCR to the 5' RACE reads. The data show roughly 1,500,000 distinct CDR3 sequences, with about 31% seen just once and roughly 12% held by the top ten. Germline CDR1 is SQVTM and CDR2 is ANQGSEA. Trimming pared 4 bases from V and 4 bases from J, leaving 13 bases between. The CDR3 consists of 13 residues. The sample was blood. This clonotype was obtained from a woman aged 30 to 39 in good health. This chain links TRBV29-1 with TRBJ1-2, with TRBD1 as a possible D gene (6 bases). CDR3 in amino acids: CSVAQDSLYGYTF. DNA for the CDR3: TGCAGCGTTGCTCAGGACAGCCTCTATGGCTACACCTTC.